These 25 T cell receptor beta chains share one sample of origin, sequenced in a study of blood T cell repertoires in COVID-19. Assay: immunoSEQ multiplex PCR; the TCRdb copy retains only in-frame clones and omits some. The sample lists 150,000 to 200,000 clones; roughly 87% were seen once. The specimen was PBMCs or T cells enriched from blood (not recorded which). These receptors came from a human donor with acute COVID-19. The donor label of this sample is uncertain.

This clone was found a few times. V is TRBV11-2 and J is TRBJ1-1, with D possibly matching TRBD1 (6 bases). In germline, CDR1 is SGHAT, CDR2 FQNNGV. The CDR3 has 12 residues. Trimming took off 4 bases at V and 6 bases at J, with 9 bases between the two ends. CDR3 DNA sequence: TGTGCCAGCAGCTCACAGGGCCCTGAAGCTTTCTTT. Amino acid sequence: CASSSQGPEAFF.

The CDR3 spells CASSLGHINTEAFF. CDR3 DNA: TGTGCCAGCAGCTTGGGGCATATCAACACTGAAGCTTTCTTT. The genes are TRBV5-5 and TRBJ1-1; D uncertain. Germline values: CDR1 SGHKS, CDR2 YYEKEE (reference sequence). The CDR3 is made up of 14 amino acids. V lost 0 bases, J lost 2 bases, and 8 bases lay in between. Full variable domain (missing parts from reference TRBV5-5 and TRBJ1-1): DAGVTQSPTHLIKTRGQQVTLRCSPISGHKSVSWYQQVLGQGPQFIFQYYEKEERGRGNFPDRFSARQFPNYSSELNVNALLLGDSALYLCASSLGHINTEAFFGQGTRLTVV.

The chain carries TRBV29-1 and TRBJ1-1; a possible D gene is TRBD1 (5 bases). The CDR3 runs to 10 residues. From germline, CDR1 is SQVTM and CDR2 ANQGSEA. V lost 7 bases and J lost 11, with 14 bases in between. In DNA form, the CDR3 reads TGCAGCGCGGGTGGGGAGGGGGCTTTCTTT. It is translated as CSAGGEGAFF.

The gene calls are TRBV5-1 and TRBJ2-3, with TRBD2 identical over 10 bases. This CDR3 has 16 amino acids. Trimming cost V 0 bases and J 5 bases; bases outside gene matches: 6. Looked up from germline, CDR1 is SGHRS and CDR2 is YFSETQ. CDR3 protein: CASSLEAGGPGDTQYF. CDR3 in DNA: TGCGCCAGCAGCTTGGAAGCGGGGGGGCCGGGAGATACGCAGTATTTT.

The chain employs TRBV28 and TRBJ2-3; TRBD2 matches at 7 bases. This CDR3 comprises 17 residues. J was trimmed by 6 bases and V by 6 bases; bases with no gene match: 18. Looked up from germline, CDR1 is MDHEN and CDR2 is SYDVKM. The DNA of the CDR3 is TGTGCCAGCAGCCCTCCCGGCTTGAGCGGGGACGACGATACGCAGTATTTT. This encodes CASSPPGLSGDDDTQYF.

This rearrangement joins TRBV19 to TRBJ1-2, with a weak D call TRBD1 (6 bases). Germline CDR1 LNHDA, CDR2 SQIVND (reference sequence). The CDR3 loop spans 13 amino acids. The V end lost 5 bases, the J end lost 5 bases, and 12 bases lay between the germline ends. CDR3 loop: CASSLGAEYGYTF. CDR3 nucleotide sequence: TGTGCCAGTAGTTTGGGGGCCGAGTATGGCTACACCTTC. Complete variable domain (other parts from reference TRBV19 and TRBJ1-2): DGGITQSPKYLFRKEGQNVTLSCEQNLNHDAMYWYRQDPGQGLRLIYYSQIVNDFQKGDIAEGYSVSREKKESFPLTVTSAQKNPTAFYLCASSLGAEYGYTFGSGTRLTVV.

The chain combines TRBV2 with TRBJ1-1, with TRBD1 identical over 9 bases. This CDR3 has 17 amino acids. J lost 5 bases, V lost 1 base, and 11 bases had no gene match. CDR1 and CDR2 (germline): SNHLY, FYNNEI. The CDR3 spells CASSEGGTGSSWTEAFF. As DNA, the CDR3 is TGTGCCAGCAGTGAAGGTGGGACAGGGTCATCTTGGACTGAAGCTTTCTTT.

The CDR3 bases are TGTGCCAGCCTAAACGGTCTTATGTCCACAGATACGCAGTATTTT. This sequence encodes CASLNGLMSTDTQYF. The rearrangement links TRBV2 to TRBJ2-3; no firm D call. The CDR3 covers 15 residues. The V gene lost 8 bases and the J gene lost 2 bases, with 17 bases spanning the gap. Germline values: CDR1 SNHLY, CDR2 FYNNEI.

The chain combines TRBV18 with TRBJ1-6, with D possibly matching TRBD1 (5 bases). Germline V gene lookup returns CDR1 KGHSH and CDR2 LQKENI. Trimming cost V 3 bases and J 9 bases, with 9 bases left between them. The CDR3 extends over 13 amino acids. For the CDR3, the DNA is TGTGCCAGCTCACCTGACAGAATTTCACCCCTCCACTTT. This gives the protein CASSPDRISPLHF.

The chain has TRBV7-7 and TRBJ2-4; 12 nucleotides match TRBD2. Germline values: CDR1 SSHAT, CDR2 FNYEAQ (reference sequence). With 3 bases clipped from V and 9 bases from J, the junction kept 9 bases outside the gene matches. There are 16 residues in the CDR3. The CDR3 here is CASSFGSLAGGGIQYF. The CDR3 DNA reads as TGTGCCAGCAGCTTCGGGTCCCTAGCGGGGGGGGGCATTCAGTACTTC. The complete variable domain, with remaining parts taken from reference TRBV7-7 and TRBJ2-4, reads GAGVSQSPRYKVTKRGQDVTLRCDPISSHATLYWYQQALGQGPEFLTYFNYEAQPDKSGLPSDRFSAERPEGSISTLTIQRTEQRDSAMYRCASSFGSLAGGGIQYFGAGTRLSVL.

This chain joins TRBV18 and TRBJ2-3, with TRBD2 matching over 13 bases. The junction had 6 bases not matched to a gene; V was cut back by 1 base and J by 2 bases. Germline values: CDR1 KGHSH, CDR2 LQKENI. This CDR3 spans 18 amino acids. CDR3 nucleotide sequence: TGTGCCAGCTCACCACTGGGGACTAGCGGGGCTCTCACAGATACGCAGTATTTT. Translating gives CASSPLGTSGALTDTQYF.

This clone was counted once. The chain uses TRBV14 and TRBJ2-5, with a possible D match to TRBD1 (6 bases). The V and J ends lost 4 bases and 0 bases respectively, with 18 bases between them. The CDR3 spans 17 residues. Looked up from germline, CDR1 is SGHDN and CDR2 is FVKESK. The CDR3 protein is CASSLSGDLAYQETQYF. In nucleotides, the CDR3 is TGTGCCAGCAGCCTATCAGGGGATCTCGCCTACCAAGAGACCCAGTACTTC.

The CDR3, as DNA: TGTGCCAGCAGCCCGCTTAGCGGGGGGGCCGGAGAGACCCAGTACTTC. This codes for CASSPLSGGAGETQYF. This chain joins TRBV7-2 and TRBJ2-5; 11 nucleotides agree with TRBD2. Looked up from germline, CDR1 is SGHTA and CDR2 is FQGNSA. With 5 bases clipped from V and 4 bases from J, the junction kept 9 bases outside the gene matches. The CDR3 is 16 residues long.

CDR3 in DNA: TGTGCCAGCAGTGAACAGGGCAAAGGGGGACAGCCCCAGCATTTT. This translates into CASSEQGKGGQPQHF. The chain combines TRBV6-1 with TRBJ1-5, with D possibly being TRBD1 (6 bases). From germline, CDR1 is MNHNS and CDR2 SASEGT. The CDR3 totals 15 residues. With 2 bases removed from V and 7 bases from J, the gap between germline ends came to 15 bases.

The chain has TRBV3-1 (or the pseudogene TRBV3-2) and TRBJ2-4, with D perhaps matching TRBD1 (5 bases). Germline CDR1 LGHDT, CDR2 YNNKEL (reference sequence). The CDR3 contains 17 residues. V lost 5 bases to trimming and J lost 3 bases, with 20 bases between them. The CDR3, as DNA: TGTGCCAGCAGCTCACCCCGACTGGGGCACGACAAAAACATTCAGTACTTC. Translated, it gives CASSSPRLGHDKNIQYF.

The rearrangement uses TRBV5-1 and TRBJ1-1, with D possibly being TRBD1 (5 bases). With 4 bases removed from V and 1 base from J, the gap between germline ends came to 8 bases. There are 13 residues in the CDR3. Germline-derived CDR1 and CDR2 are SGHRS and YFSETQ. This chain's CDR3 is CASSVTGNTEAFF. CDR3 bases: TGCGCCAGCAGCGTTACAGGGAACACTGAAGCTTTCTTT.

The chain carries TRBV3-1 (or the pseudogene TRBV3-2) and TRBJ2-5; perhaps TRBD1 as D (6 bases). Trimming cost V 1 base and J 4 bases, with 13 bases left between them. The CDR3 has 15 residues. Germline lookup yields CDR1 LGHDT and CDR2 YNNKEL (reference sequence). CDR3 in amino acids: CASSQGSGAGETQYF. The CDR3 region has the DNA TGTGCCAGCAGCCAAGGTTCAGGGGCCGGAGAGACCCAGTACTTC.

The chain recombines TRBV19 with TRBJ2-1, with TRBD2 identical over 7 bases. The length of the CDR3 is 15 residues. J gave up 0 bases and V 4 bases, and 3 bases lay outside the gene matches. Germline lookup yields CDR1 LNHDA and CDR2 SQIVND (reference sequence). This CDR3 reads CASSTLASSYNEQFF. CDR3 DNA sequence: TGTGCCAGTAGTACACTAGCGAGCTCCTACAATGAGCAGTTCTTC.

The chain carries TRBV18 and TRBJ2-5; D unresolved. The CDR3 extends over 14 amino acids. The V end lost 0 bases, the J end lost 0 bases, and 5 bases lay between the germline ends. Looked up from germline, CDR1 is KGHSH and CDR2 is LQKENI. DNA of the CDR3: TGTGCCAGCTCACCACCGGCAGACCAAGAGACCCAGTACTTC. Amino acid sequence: CASSPPADQETQYF.

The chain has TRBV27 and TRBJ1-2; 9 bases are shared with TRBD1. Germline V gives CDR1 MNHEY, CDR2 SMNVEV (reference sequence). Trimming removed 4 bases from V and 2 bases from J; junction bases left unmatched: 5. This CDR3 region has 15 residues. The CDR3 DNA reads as TGTGCCAGCAGTTCGTCCGGGACAGGGAACTATGGCTACACCTTC. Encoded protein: CASSSSGTGNYGYTF.

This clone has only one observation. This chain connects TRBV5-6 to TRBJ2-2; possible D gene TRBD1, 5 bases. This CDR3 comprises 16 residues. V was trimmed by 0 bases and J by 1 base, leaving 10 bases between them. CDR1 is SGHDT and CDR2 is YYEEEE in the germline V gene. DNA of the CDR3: TGTGCCAGCAGCTTGGGGGGCAGGATGAACACCGGGGAGCTGTTTTTT. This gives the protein CASSLGGRMNTGELFF.

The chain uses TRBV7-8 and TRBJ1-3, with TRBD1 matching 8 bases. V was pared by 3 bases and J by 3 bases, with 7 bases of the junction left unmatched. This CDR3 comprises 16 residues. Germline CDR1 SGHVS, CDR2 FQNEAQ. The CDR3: CASSFDRGVGGNTIYF. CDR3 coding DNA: TGTGCCAGCAGCTTCGACAGGGGAGTAGGTGGAAACACCATATATTTT.

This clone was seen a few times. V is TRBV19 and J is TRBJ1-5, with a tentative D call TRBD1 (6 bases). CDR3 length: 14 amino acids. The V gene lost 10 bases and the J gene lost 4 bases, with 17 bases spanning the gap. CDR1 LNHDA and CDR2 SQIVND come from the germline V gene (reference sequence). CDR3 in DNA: TGTGCCACGGATTGGGGGCTTGGAAATCAGCCCCAGCATTTT. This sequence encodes CATDWGLGNQPQHF. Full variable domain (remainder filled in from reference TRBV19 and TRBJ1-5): DGGITQSPKYLFRKEGQNVTLSCEQNLNHDAMYWYRQDPGQGLRLIYYSQIVNDFQKGDIAEGYSVSREKKESFPLTVTSAQKNPTAFYLCATDWGLGNQPQHFGDGTRLSIL.

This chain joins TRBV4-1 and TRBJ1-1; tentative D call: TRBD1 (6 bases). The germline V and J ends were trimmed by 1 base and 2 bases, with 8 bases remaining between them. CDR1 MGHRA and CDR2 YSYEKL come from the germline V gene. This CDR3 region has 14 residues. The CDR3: CASSQAGDNTEAFF. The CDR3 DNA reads TGCGCCAGCAGCCAAGCAGGGGACAACACTGAAGCTTTCTTT.

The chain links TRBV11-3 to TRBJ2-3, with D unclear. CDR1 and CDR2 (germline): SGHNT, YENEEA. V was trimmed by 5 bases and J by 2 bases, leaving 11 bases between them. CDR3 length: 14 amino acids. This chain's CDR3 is CASSATRNTDTQYF. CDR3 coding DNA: TGTGCCAGCAGCGCAACAAGAAACACAGATACGCAGTATTTT.